These 24 T cell receptor beta chains share one sample of origin, sequenced in a study of blood T cells in healthy people across ages. Combining a sample-barcoded 5' primer with a J-beta primer mix, a second PCR ran for roughly 7 to 12 cycles. TCRdb analysed the 5' RACE reads with MiXCR anew, one entry per CDR3 protein. This sample yields fewer than 2 million distinct CDR3 sequences, of which about two fifths are seen a single time; roughly 23% belongs to the top ten. Sequenced material: blood. The receptor source for this set is a human donor in good health.

This clonotype has only a few counts. This chain uses TRBV29-1 with TRBJ1-1; D unclear. Trimming shortened V by 2 bases and J by 3 bases, and 7 bases separated the two germline ends. Germline loops: CDR1 SQVTM, CDR2 ANQGSEA. The CDR3 is 12 residues long. CDR3 sequence reads: CSVEKADTEAFF. The CDR3 bases are TGCAGCGTTGAAAAGGCGGACACTGAAGCTTTCTTT.

This chain joins TRBV5-4 and TRBJ2-5; D is unclear. The length of the CDR3 is 13 residues. The V and J ends lost 4 bases and 5 bases respectively, with 12 bases between them. The germline CDR1 and CDR2 sequences are SGHNT and YYREEE (reference sequence). CDR3 sequence (DNA): TGTGCCAGCAGCCTAGACATCCTGGAGACCCAGTACTTC. It codes for CASSLDILETQYF.

The chain uses TRBV9 and TRBJ2-3, with D possibly called TRBD1 or TRBD2 (6 bases each). The CDR3 loop spans 15 amino acids. The ends were cut back, 0 bases at V and 2 bases at J, with 10 bases in the middle. Germline CDR1 is SGDLS and CDR2 is YYNGEE. This CDR3 reads CASSVGGAITDTQYF. DNA of the CDR3: TGTGCCAGCAGCGTAGGGGGGGCCATCACAGATACGCAGTATTTT.

The rearrangement links TRBV11-2 to TRBJ2-2; D might be TRBD1 or TRBD2, each matching 6 bases. Germline CDR1 SGHAT, CDR2 FQNNGV. This CDR3 contains 15 residues. V was pared by 2 bases and J by 4 bases, with 11 bases between. The CDR3 DNA reads as TGTGCCAGCAGCTTATCGGGGGCCCTCACCGGGGAGCTGTTTTTT. Protein: CASSLSGALTGELFF.

V usage is TRBV29-1 and J usage is TRBJ2-7; D is tentatively TRBD1 or TRBD2 (5 bases each). Deletions cut 6 bases from V and 2 bases from J, with 11 bases between. The CDR3 covers 12 residues. CDR1 is SQVTM and CDR2 is ANQGSEA in the germline V gene. CDR3 bases: TGCAGCGTATCCGGGGCTACCTACGAGCAGTACTTC. Residues: CSVSGATYEQYF.

This clonotype was observed a few times. This sequence joins TRBV28 and TRBJ2-5; 8 nucleotides match TRBD2. CDR1 is MDHEN and CDR2 is SYDVKM in the germline V gene. The V segment lost 10 bases and the J segment 11 bases; nucleotides outside the gene matches: 18. CDR3 length: 14 residues. The CDR3, as DNA: TGTGCCATGGCCCCGGGGGGGCCCCACAATGAGCAGTACTTC. Its translation: CAMAPGGPHNEQYF.

The CDR3 protein is CASSLSGGSVSYNEQFF. CDR3 sequence (DNA): TGCGCCAGCAGCCTATCAGGGGGCTCGGTTTCCTACAATGAGCAGTTCTTC. This chain links TRBV4-1 with TRBJ2-1; TRBD1 matches 8 bases. Germline V gene lookup returns CDR1 MGHRA and CDR2 YSYEKL. V was clipped by 4 bases and J by 1 base; unmatched bases: 9. The CDR3 runs to 17 residues.

This clonotype was detected only a few times. The CDR3 DNA reads TGTGCCAGCCTACAGGGGGCTTCCTACGAGCAGTACTTC. Translation: CASLQGASYEQYF. The V and J genes are TRBV6-2 or TRBV6-3 and TRBJ2-7; 9 bases map to TRBD1. Looked up from germline, CDR1 is MNHEY and CDR2 is SVGEGT. Germline trimming cut 8 bases from V and 1 base from J; bases unmatched to any gene: 3. The CDR3 extends over 13 amino acids.

The J gene is TRBJ1-4, the V gene TRBV20-1, with D perhaps matching TRBD1 (6 bases). This CDR3 region has 14 residues. Germline CDR1 DFQATT, CDR2 SNEGSKA (reference sequence). The V gene lost 1 base and the J gene lost 8 bases, with 14 bases spanning the gap. This CDR3 is CSARGWGAGEKLFF. The CDR3, as DNA: TGCAGTGCTAGAGGTTGGGGGGCGGGGGAAAAACTGTTTTTT.

The rearrangement uses TRBV5-1 and TRBJ2-1, with a weak D call TRBD1 (5 bases). V was cut by 0 bases and J by 4 bases, with 11 bases left in between. Germline CDR1 reads SGHRS; CDR2 reads YFSETQ. The CDR3 is 15 amino acids. CDR3 sequence (DNA): TGCGCCAGCAGCTTGGTGCCAGGGCTGTACAATGAGCAGTTCTTC. Translating it yields CASSLVPGLYNEQFF.

This rearrangement joins TRBV5-5 to TRBJ2-7; perhaps TRBD2 as D (6 bases). Trimming pared 3 bases from V and 5 bases from J, leaving 15 bases between. The CDR3 contains 14 residues. Germline lookup yields CDR1 SGHKS and CDR2 YYEKEE (reference sequence). CDR3 sequence: CASSSTIRGNEQYF. The DNA for the CDR3 is TGTGCCAGCAGCTCCACAATTCGGGGGAACGAGCAGTACTTC.

This clonotype showed up just a few times. One base away lies a much larger clone, so this may be a sequencing read error. This chain connects TRBV6-1 to TRBJ2-7; 9 bases are a match to TRBD1. Per the germline V gene, CDR1 is MNHNS and CDR2 is SASEGT. The length of the CDR3 is 14 residues. The V segment lost 6 bases and the J segment 1 base; nucleotides outside the gene matches: 4. In DNA form, the CDR3 reads TGTGCCAGCAGGCAGGGACAGGGATCCTACGAGCAGTACTTC. This gives the protein CASRQGQGSYEQYF.

The genes are TRBV28 and TRBJ2-7; no definite D call. CDR3 length equals 15 residues. V lost 3 bases, J lost 1 base, and 13 bases lay in between. The germline V gene has CDR1 MDHEN and CDR2 SYDVKM. CDR3 sequence: CASSFSWVRSYEQYF. The CDR3 nucleotides are TGTGCCAGCAGTTTTAGTTGGGTCAGATCCTACGAGCAGTACTTC.

The chain joins TRBV24-1 to TRBJ2-5; TRBD1 matches at 12 bases. This CDR3 has 15 residues. The germline V gene has CDR1 KGHDR and CDR2 SFDVKD. V lost 7 bases to trimming and J lost 3 bases; unmatched junction nucleotides: 5. Here the CDR3 reads CATRGTGGAEETQYF. In DNA, the CDR3 is TGTGCCACCAGGGGGACAGGGGGCGCGGAAGAGACCCAGTACTTC.

V gene TRBV7-2 combines with J gene TRBJ2-3; unclear D gene. V dropped 5 bases and J dropped 8 bases, with 17 bases sitting between them. The CDR3 consists of 14 residues. In germline, CDR1 is SGHTA, CDR2 FQGNSA. CDR3 nucleotides: TGTGCCAGCAGCCCAAATCAAGTCACCTCTACGCAGTATTTT. Protein: CASSPNQVTSTQYF.

The rearrangement uses TRBV2 and TRBJ1-2, with no clear D. Germline V gene sequence: CDR1 SNHLY, CDR2 FYNNEI. The CDR3 is 12 amino acids. V was pared by 7 bases and J by 8 bases, with 14 bases between. Here the CDR3 DNA reads TGTGCCAGCACCAAAATCGGCACGGGCTACACCTTC. Encoded protein: CASTKIGTGYTF.

The CDR3 coding sequence is TGTGCCAGCAGTTTATCAGTCAGGGACTATGGCTACACCTTC. It encodes CASSLSVRDYGYTF. The chain is built from TRBV27 and TRBJ1-2; TRBD1 might be the D (5 bases). Germline values: CDR1 MNHEY, CDR2 SMNVEV (reference sequence). CDR3 length: 14 residues. V was pared by 0 bases and J by 3 bases, with 8 bases between.

This clonotype was seen more than once but under ten times. V usage is TRBV20-1 and J usage is TRBJ2-5, with a possible D match to TRBD1 (6 bases). Germline values: CDR1 DFQATT, CDR2 SNEGSKA (reference sequence). The CDR3 spans 15 residues. V lost 3 bases, J lost 5 bases, and 19 bases lay in between. The CDR3 loop reads CSARVRGLIRETQYF. In DNA, the CDR3 is TGCAGTGCTAGGGTCAGGGGTCTTATCCGGGAGACCCAGTACTTC.

As regards this clonotype: A clone one base away is much larger, so this may be a read error. The chain employs TRBV20-1 and TRBJ2-1; 8 nucleotides match TRBD1. With the DNA end fitting TRBJ2-7 better, the J assignment may be wrong. Germline V gene sequence: CDR1 DFQATT, CDR2 SNEGSKA (reference sequence). The CDR3 sequence is 15 residues long. In DNA form, the CDR3 reads TGCAGTGCTACACAGGGGGAAGTTGGAAACAATGAGCAGTACTTC. This encodes CSATQGEVGNNEQYF.

In its sample, this clonotype was seen a few times. The gene calls are TRBV27 and TRBJ2-3; D possibly corresponds to TRBD1 (6 bases). Germline values: CDR1 MNHEY, CDR2 SMNVEV (reference sequence). The V and J ends lost 6 bases and 2 bases respectively, with 18 bases between them. The CDR3 extends over 16 amino acids. The CDR3 reads CASRGLGGPPTDTQYF. Written as DNA, the CDR3 is TGTGCCAGCAGGGGGCTAGGGGGACCACCCACAGATACGCAGTATTTT.

This rearrangement joins TRBV2 to TRBJ1-2; TRBD1 is a possible D gene (6 bases). The ends were cut back, 8 bases at V and 4 bases at J, with 20 bases in the middle. The V gene's germline CDR1 is SNHLY and CDR2 FYNNEI. CDR3 length: 15 residues. This chain's CDR3 is CASLLDAGDFYGYTF. In nucleotides, the CDR3 is TGTGCCAGCTTGCTAGACGCAGGGGACTTCTATGGCTACACCTTC.

This clonotype came up a few times. This rearrangement joins TRBV13 to TRBJ1-1, with D perhaps TRBD1 (5 bases). The germline V gene encodes CDR1 PRHDT and CDR2 FYEKMQ (reference sequence). The CDR3 has 15 residues. Deletions cut 5 bases from V and 4 bases from J, with 17 bases between. CDR3 residues: CASSRPPRAGTEAFF. CDR3 sequence (DNA): TGTGCCAGCAGCCGCCCCCCCAGGGCGGGCACTGAAGCTTTCTTT.

The rearrangement links TRBV9 to TRBJ1-6; 9 bases map to TRBD1. Germline V gene data show CDR1 as SGDLS and CDR2 as YYNGEE. This CDR3 is built from 13 residues. V dropped 3 bases and J dropped 11; count of bases not matched to a gene: 3. The CDR3 loop reads CASSAQGAAPLHF. CDR3 DNA: TGTGCCAGCAGCGCACAGGGGGCGGCACCCCTCCACTTT.

The gene calls are TRBV9 and TRBJ1-1; weak D call: TRBD1 (5 bases). CDR1 SGDLS and CDR2 YYNGEE come from the germline V gene. With 4 bases removed from V and 8 bases from J, the gap between germline ends came to 18 bases. The length of the CDR3 is 14 residues. The CDR3 sequence: CASSPLLKTVEAFF. The DNA for the CDR3 is TGTGCCAGCAGCCCCCTCCTTAAGACAGTCGAAGCTTTCTTT.